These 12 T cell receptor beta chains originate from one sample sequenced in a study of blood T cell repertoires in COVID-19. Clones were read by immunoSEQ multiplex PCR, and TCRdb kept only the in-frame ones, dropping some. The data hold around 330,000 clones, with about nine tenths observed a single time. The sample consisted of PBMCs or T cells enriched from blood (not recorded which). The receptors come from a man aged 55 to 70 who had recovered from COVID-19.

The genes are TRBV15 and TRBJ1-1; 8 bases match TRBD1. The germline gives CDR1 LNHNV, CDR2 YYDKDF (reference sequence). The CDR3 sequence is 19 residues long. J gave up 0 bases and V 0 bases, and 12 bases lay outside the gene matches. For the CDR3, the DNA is TGTGCCACCAGCAGAGATTGGGCAGGGGGCACGGGGATGAACACTGAAGCTTTCTTT. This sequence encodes CATSRDWAGGTGMNTEAFF.

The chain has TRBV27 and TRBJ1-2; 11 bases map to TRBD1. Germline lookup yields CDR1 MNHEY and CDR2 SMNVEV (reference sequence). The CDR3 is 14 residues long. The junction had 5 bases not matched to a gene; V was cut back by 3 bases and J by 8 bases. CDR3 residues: CASSLDRGHRGYTF. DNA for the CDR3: TGTGCCAGCAGTTTGGACAGGGGGCATCGGGGCTACACCTTC.

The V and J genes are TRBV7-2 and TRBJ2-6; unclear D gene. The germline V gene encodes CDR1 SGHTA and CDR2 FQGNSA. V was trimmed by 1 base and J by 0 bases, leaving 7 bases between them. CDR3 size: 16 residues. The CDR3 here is CASSLVADSGANVLTF. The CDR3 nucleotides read TGTGCCAGCAGCTTAGTGGCCGACTCTGGGGCCAACGTCCTGACTTTC.

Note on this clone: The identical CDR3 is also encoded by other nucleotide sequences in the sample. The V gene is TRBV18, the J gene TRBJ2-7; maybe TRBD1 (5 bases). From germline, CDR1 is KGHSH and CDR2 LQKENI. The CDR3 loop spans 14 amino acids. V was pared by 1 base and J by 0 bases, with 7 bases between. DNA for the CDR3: TGTGCCAGCTCACCACAGGGGAACTCCTACGAGCAGTACTTC. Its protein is CASSPQGNSYEQYF.

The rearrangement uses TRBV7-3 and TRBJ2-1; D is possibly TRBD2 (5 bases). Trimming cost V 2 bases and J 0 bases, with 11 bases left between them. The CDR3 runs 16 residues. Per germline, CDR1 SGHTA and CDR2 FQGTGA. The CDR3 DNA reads TGTGCCAGCAGCTTACTGAGTACTAGCTCCTACAATGAGCAGTTCTTC. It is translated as CASSLLSTSSYNEQFF.

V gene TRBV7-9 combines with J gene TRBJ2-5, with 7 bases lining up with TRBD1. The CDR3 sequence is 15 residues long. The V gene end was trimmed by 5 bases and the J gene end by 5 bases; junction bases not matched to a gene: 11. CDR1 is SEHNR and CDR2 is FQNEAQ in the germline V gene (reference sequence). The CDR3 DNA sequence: TGTGCCAGCAGCCTCAAGACAGGGTCGAGGGAGACCCAGTACTTC. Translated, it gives CASSLKTGSRETQYF.

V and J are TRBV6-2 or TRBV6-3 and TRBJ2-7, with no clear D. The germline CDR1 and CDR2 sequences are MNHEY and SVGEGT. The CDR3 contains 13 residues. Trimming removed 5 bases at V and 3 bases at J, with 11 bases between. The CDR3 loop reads CASSPQLVYEQYF. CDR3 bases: TGTGCCAGCAGTCCCCAACTGGTCTACGAGCAGTACTTC.

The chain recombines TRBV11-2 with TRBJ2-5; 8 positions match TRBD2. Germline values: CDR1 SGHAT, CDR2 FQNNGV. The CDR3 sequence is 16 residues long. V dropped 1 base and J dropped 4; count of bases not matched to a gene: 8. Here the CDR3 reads CASSLGAGGVGETQYF. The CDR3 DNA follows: TGTGCCAGCAGCTTAGGGGCGGGAGGCGTAGGAGAGACCCAGTACTTC.

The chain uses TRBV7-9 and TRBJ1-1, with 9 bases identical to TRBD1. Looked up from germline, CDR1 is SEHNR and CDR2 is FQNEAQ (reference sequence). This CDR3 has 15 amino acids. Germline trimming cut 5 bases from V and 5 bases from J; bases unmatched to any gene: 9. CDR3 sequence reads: CASSPRQGVGTEAFF. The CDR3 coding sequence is TGTGCCAGCAGCCCTAGACAGGGGGTAGGTACTGAAGCTTTCTTT. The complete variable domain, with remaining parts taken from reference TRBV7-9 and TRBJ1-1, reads DTGVSQNPRHKITKRGQNVTFRCDPISEHNRLYWYRQTLGQGPEFLTYFQNEAQLEKSRLLSDRFSAERPKGSFSTLEIQRTEQGDSAMYLCASSPRQGVGTEAFFGQGTRLTVV.

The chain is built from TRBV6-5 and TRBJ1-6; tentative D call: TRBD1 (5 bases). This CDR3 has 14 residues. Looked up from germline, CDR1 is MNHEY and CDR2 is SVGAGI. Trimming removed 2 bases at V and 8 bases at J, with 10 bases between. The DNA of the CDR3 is TGTGCCAGCAGTTACGGGGCGCAATATTCACCCCTCCACTTT. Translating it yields CASSYGAQYSPLHF.

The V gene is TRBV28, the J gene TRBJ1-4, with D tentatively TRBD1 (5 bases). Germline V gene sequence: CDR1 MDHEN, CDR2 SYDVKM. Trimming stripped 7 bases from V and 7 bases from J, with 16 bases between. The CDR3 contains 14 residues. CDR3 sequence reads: CASTASGSVEKLFF. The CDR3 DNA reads TGTGCCAGCACTGCATCAGGGTCCGTTGAAAAACTGTTTTTT. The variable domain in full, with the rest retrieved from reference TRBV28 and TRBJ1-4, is DVKVTQSSRYLVKRTGEKVFLECVQDMDHENMFWYRQDPGLGLRLIYFSYDVKMKEKGDIPEGYSVSREKKERFSLILESASTNQTSMYLCASTASGSVEKLFFGSGTQLSVL.

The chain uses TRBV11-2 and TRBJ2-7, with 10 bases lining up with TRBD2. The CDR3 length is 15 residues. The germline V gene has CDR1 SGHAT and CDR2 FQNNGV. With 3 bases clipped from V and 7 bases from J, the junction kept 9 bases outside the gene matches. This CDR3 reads CASSFEAGGPGEQYF. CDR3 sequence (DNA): TGTGCCAGCAGCTTCGAAGCGGGAGGGCCGGGAGAGCAGTACTTC.